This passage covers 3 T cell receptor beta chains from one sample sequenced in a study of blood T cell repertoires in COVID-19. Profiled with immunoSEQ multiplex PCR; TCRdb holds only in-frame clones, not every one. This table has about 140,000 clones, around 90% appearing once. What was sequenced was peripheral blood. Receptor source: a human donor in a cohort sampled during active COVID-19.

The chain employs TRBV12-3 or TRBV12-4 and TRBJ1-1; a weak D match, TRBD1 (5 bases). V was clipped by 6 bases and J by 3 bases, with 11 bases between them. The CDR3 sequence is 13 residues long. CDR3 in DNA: TGTGCCAGCAGCCCGAAGGGGTACACTGAAGCTTTCTTT. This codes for CASSPKGYTEAFF.

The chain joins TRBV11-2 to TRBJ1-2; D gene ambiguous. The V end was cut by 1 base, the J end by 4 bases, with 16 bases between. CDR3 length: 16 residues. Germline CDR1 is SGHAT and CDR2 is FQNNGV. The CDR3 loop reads CASSLGRAQSRYGYTF. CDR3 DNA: TGTGCCAGCAGCTTAGGCCGCGCCCAATCCCGCTATGGCTACACCTTC.

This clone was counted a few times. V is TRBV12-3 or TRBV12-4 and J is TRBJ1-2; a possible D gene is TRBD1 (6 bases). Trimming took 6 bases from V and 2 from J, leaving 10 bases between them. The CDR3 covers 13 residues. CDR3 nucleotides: TGTGCCAGCAGGGCACAGGGAAACTATGGCTACACCTTC. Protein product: CASRAQGNYGYTF.